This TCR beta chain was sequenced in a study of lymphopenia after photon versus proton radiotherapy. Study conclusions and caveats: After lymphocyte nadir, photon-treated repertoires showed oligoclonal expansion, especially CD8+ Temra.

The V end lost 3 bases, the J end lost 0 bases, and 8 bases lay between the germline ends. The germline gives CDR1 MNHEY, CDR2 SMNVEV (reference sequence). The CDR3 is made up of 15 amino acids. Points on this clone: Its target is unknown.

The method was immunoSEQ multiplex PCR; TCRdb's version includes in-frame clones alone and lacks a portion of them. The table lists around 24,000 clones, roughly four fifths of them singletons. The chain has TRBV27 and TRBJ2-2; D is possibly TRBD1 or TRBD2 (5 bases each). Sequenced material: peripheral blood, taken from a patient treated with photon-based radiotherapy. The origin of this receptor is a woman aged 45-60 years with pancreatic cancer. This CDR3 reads CASSFGGSNTGELFF. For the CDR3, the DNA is TGTGCCAGCAGTTTTGGGGGTTCGAACACCGGGGAGCTGTTTTTT.